Listed here are 27 T cell receptor beta chains from one sample, sequenced in a study of T cell clonality in common variable immunodeficiency. TCRdb's copy holds only in-frame clones and misses some; the assay was immunoSEQ multiplex PCR. The sample contains about 42,000 clones, none occurring once; approximately 1.3% lies in the top ten. The specimen was peripheral blood mononuclear cells. The receptors were sampled from a person aged 18 to 75 in good health.

This clone was observed many times. Coverage ceases 3 residues before the CDR3 finishes, and the germline J gene fills in the end. The chain carries TRBV20-1 and TRBJ1-3; unclear D gene. V was clipped by 0 bases and J by 4 bases, with 4 bases between them. The germline V gene encodes CDR1 DFQATT and CDR2 SNEGSKA (reference sequence). CDR3 size: 12 residues. The CDR3 sequence is CSARDGGNTIYF. Partial CDR3 DNA: TGCAGTGCTAGAGACGGGGGAAACACC.

Notes on this clone: Read coverage stops 3 residues before the CDR3 terminus; the germline J gene supplies the remainder. The chain links TRBV5-1 to TRBJ2-3; the match to TRBD2 covers 9 bases. This CDR3 spans 15 amino acids. CDR1 and CDR2 from the germline V gene are SGHRS and YFSETQ. Trimming cost V 4 bases and J 0 bases; bases outside gene matches: 3. CDR3 amino acids: CASSQLAGSTDTQYF. CDR3 DNA (partial): TGCGCCAGCAGCCAACTAGCGGGCAGCACAGATACG.

The sample holds many counts of this clone. The read stops 3 residues short of the end of the CDR3; the missing end is completed from the germline J gene. This chain joins TRBV7-9 and TRBJ2-2; tentatively, D is TRBD1 (6 bases). Germline V gene lookup returns CDR1 SEHNR and CDR2 FQNEAQ (reference sequence). CDR3 length: 15 residues. V was cut by 5 bases and J by 5 bases, with 15 bases left in between. CDR3 amino acids: CASSRWTTGTGELFF. The part of the CDR3 DNA that was read is TGTGCCAGCAGCCGATGGACGACAGGAACCGGGGAG.

This clone was picked up many times. A read error may account for a junction end that differs from germline. Read coverage stops 3 residues before the CDR3 terminus; the germline J gene supplies the remainder. J is TRBJ2-3 and V is TRBV4-2, with 8 bases matching TRBD2. The CDR3 spans 17 residues. The V gene's germline CDR1 is LGHNA and CDR2 YNFKEQ. The covered CDR3 bases are TGCGCCAGCAGCCGGGCCCTTAGCGGGATCGGCGCAGATACG. Translated: CASSRALSGIGADT. The CDR3 in full is CASSRALSGIGADTQYF.

This clone was seen ten or more times. The read ends 3 residues before the CDR3 terminus; that terminus is restored from the germline J gene. The rearrangement uses TRBV11-2 and TRBJ2-3; D gene ambiguous. V dropped 1 base and J dropped 1 base, with 9 bases sitting between them. Germline CDR1 reads SGHAT; CDR2 reads FQNNGV. The CDR3 has 15 residues. The sequenced part of the CDR3 DNA is TGTGCCAGCAGCTTAGGCGATGGTGGCACAGATACG. It specifies CASSLGDGGTDT. The complete CDR3 reads CASSLGDGGTDTQYF.

This clone was picked up a small number of times. Read sequence stops 3 residues before the CDR3 end, and the germline J gene provides the missing end. The chain has TRBV4-2 and TRBJ2-7, with 10 bases that match TRBD2. Germline lookup yields CDR1 LGHNA and CDR2 YNFKEQ. V lost 1 base, J lost 6 bases, and 6 bases stayed unmatched. This CDR3 is built from 15 residues. CDR3 region: CASSQGPSGRGEQYF. The sequenced part of the CDR3 DNA is TGTGCCAGCAGCCAAGGACCTAGCGGGAGAGGCGAG.

In its sample, this clone was seen many times. Read data end 3 residues before the CDR3 end; the end is taken from the germline J gene. This rearrangement joins TRBV20-1 to TRBJ2-3, with D perhaps matching TRBD2 (6 bases). This CDR3 contains 12 residues. Germline CDR1 and CDR2: DFQATT and SNEGSKA (reference sequence). V was shortened by 5 bases and J by 3 bases, with 9 bases between the two germline ends. CDR3 bases read: TGCAGTGCTTCACTAGCTACAGATACG. Residues: CSASLATDT. The CDR3, in full, reads CSASLATDTQYF.

In this sample, this clone turned up many times. The read ends 3 residues shy of where the CDR3 ends; the end is completed using the germline J gene. The V call is TRBV2, the J call TRBJ1-6; D unresolved. The CDR3 sequence is 16 residues long. Germline-derived CDR1 and CDR2 are SNHLY and FYNNEI. Trimming took off 6 bases at V and 0 bases at J, with 12 bases between the two ends. The covered CDR3 bases are TGTGCCAGCAGACCCAGGTTCAGCTCCTATAATTCACCC. Amino acids: CASRPRFSSYNSP. The whole CDR3 sequence reads CASRPRFSSYNSPLHF.

This clone was counted many times. With the read ending 3 residues before the CDR3 end, the germline J gene is used to fill in that end. J is TRBJ1-3 and V is TRBV18; tentatively, D is TRBD1 (6 bases). V lost 2 bases and J 4 bases, leaving 12 bases between the germline ends. The CDR3 is 15 residues long. Germline assignment: CDR1 KGHSH and CDR2 LQKENI. CDR3 sequence reads: CASSPSTGLGNTIYF. Partial CDR3 DNA: TGTGCCAGCTCACCATCTACAGGGCTAGGAAACACC.

This clone was counted at least ten times. The read stops 3 residues short of the end of the CDR3; the missing end is completed from the germline J gene. This chain links TRBV7-8 with TRBJ1-5; D possibly corresponds to TRBD1 (6 bases). Germline loops: CDR1 SGHVS, CDR2 FQNEAQ. CDR3 length equals 17 residues. The germline V and J ends were trimmed by 6 bases and 0 bases, with 18 bases remaining between them. CDR3 region: CASRPAGAGGSNQPQHF. CDR3 bases read: TGTGCCAGCAGGCCGGCAGGGGCTGGGGGTAGCAATCAGCCC.

The table lists this clone with many counts. Relative to the germline gene, one junction end is altered; a read error may explain this. The CDR3 here is CASSSSGVHNEQFF. The sequenced CDR3 bases are TGCGCCAGCAGCTCCTCCGGGGTACACAATGAG. The V and J genes are TRBV4-2 and TRBJ2-1; the D gene is possibly TRBD2 (5 bases). Coverage ceases 3 residues before the CDR3 finishes, and the germline J gene fills in the end. Germline CDR1 LGHNA, CDR2 YNFKEQ. This CDR3 has 14 residues.

This clone came up a few times. Read coverage stops 3 residues before the CDR3 terminus; the germline J gene supplies the remainder. The chain employs TRBV20-1 and TRBJ2-3; D may be TRBD2 (6 bases). The germline gives CDR1 DFQATT, CDR2 SNEGSKA (reference sequence). The CDR3 covers 15 residues. Here the CDR3 reads CSARDGTAGGETQYF. The sequenced CDR3 bases are TGCAGTGCTAGAGATGGGACCGCCGGCGGGGAGACG.

In its sample, this clone was seen many times. The read ends 3 residues early relative to the CDR3; the germline J gene fills the gap. This chain connects TRBV20-1 to TRBJ1-1, with 7 bases fitting TRBD1. The CDR3 runs 15 residues. J was trimmed by 6 bases and V by 0 bases; bases with no gene match: 10. Germline V gene sequence: CDR1 DFQATT, CDR2 SNEGSKA (reference sequence). CDR3 region: CSARDHGTVRAEAFF. The CDR3 bases that were read are TGCAGTGCTAGAGACCACGGGACAGTCAGGGCTGAA.

This clone has a count of ten or more. Sequencing ends 3 residues short of the CDR3 end; the germline J gene provides the rest. The V and J genes are TRBV29-1 and TRBJ2-7; the match to TRBD2 covers 7 bases. This CDR3 comprises 11 residues. Germline CDR1 SQVTM, CDR2 ANQGSEA. Trimming at V came to 3 bases and at J to 6 bases, leaving 2 bases not matched to a gene. Here the CDR3 reads CSVEGGGEQYF. The DNA read from the CDR3 is TGCAGCGTTGAGGGCGGGGGCGAG.

This clone was counted ten times or more. The CDR3 end is not reached by the read, which stops 3 residues before it; the germline J gene fills it in. The rearrangement uses TRBV7-6 and TRBJ1-1; TRBD1 might be the D (6 bases). Germline V CDR1 and CDR2: SGHVS, FNYEAQ. The CDR3 is made up of 14 amino acids. The germline V and J ends were trimmed by 5 bases and 4 bases, with 14 bases remaining between them. The sequenced part of the CDR3 DNA is TGTGCCAGCAGCGGCAGGGGTGGCGGCACTGAA. It is translated as CASSGRGGGTE. The full CDR3 sequence reads CASSGRGGGTEAFF.

This clone showed up many times. Sequencing ends 3 residues short of the CDR3 end; the germline J gene provides the rest. This chain uses TRBV30 with TRBJ1-1; no reliable D call. CDR3 length: 13 amino acids. Germline values: CDR1 GTSNPN, CDR2 SVGIG (reference sequence). V lost 7 bases, J lost 1 base, and 13 bases lay in between. The DNA read from the CDR3 is TGTGCCTACCTATGGTCCCCGAACACTGAA. Residues: CAYLWSPNTE. The full-length CDR3 reads as CAYLWSPNTEAFF.

In this sample, this clone turned up many times. The sequence runs out 3 residues before the end of the CDR3; the remainder is reconstructed from the germline J gene. V is TRBV7-6 and J is TRBJ1-1; possible D gene TRBD1, 6 bases. Looked up from germline, CDR1 is SGHVS and CDR2 is FNYEAQ. This CDR3 has 13 amino acids. The part of the CDR3 DNA that was read is TGTGCCAGCAGCTTAGATCTGGGGGCGAAA. This translates into CASSLDLGAK. The complete CDR3 reads CASSLDLGAKAFF.

Many counts were recorded for this clone. The CDR3 end is not reached by the read, which stops 3 residues before it; the germline J gene fills it in. The rearrangement links TRBV5-1 to TRBJ2-1; 9 positions agree with TRBD2. CDR1 SGHRS and CDR2 YFSETQ come from the germline V gene. This CDR3 comprises 18 residues. V dropped 1 base and J dropped 0; count of bases not matched to a gene: 8. Incomplete CDR3 DNA: TGCGCCAGCAGCTTGAACCCGGGACTAGCAGGCTCCTACAATGAG. This codes for CASSLNPGLAGSYNE. In full, the CDR3 is CASSLNPGLAGSYNEQFF. Variable domain in full (rest from reference TRBV5-1 and TRBJ2-1): KAGVTQTPRYLIKTRGQQVTLSCSPISGHRSVSWYQQTPGQGLQFLFEYFSETQRNKGNFPGRFSGRQFSNSRSEMNVSTLELGDSALYLCASSLNPGLAGSYNEQFFGPGTRLTVL.

To note about this clone: With the read ending 3 residues before the CDR3 end, the germline J gene is used to fill in that end. This chain joins TRBV7-9 and TRBJ1-5; D gene uncertain. Trimming removed 4 bases at V and 1 base at J, with 11 bases between. Germline V CDR1 and CDR2: SEHNR, FQNEAQ (reference sequence). The CDR3 is 15 residues long. The CDR3 spells CASSSGGGSNQPQHF. The sequenced CDR3 bases are TGTGCCAGCAGCTCCGGAGGAGGGAGCAATCAGCCC.

This clone was counted many times. The CDR3 end lies 3 residues beyond the end of the read and is filled in from the germline J gene. V is TRBV20-1 and J is TRBJ2-7, with TRBD2 matching 8 bases. J gave up 4 bases and V 6 bases, and 11 bases lay outside the gene matches. The CDR3 loop spans 14 amino acids. Germline V gene data show CDR1 as DFQATT and CDR2 as SNEGSKA (reference sequence). The CDR3: CSAHGLAGLYEQYF. The CDR3 bases that were read are TGCAGTGCCCACGGCTTAGCGGGATTATACGAG.

This clone turned up a few times. The DNA ends 3 residues before the CDR3 does, and the rest of the CDR3 is filled in from the germline J gene. The genes are TRBV5-1 and TRBJ2-1; the D gene is possibly TRBD2 (6 bases). Germline values: CDR1 SGHRS, CDR2 YFSETQ. The length of the CDR3 is 14 residues. Trimming pared 3 bases from V and 8 bases from J, leaving 15 bases between. The sequenced CDR3 bases are TGCGCCAGCAGCTGGGGGGTAGTCTCAGATGAG. The encoded protein is CASSWGVVSDE. The CDR3 reads in full as CASSWGVVSDEQFF.

This clone has a count of ten or more. The read gets to within 3 residues of the CDR3 end, and the germline J gene fills in the rest. This chain joins TRBV7-8 and TRBJ2-7; D possibly corresponds to TRBD2 (6 bases). Germline lookup yields CDR1 SGHVS and CDR2 FQNEAQ. This CDR3 is built from 15 residues. V lost 3 bases and J lost 0, with 12 bases in between. The DNA read from the CDR3 is TGTGCCAGCAGCTTGGAGGCTAGCGCCTCCTACGAG. Translation: CASSLEASASYE. The entire CDR3 sequence reads CASSLEASASYEQYF.

This clone was counted ten times or more. The missing CDR3 end, 3 residues past where the read stops, is filled in from the germline J gene. J is TRBJ2-7 and V is TRBV5-6, with 7 bases fitting TRBD1. From germline, CDR1 is SGHDT and CDR2 YYEEEE. The CDR3 consists of 14 residues. Trimming removed 4 bases from V and 5 bases from J; junction bases left unmatched: 9. Partial CDR3 DNA: TGTGCCAGCAGCCCTCCCACGACAGGGAACGAG. The encoded protein is CASSPPTTGNE. The CDR3 reads in full as CASSPPTTGNEQYF.

At least ten counts were recorded for this clone. The read terminates 3 residues before the CDR3 end, so the remaining end is supplied by the germline J gene. The rearrangement links TRBV19 to TRBJ1-1, with TRBD1 matching 8 bases. In germline, CDR1 is LNHDA, CDR2 SQIVND (reference sequence). CDR3 length: 17 amino acids. Unmatched junction bases numbered 9, after V lost 3 bases and J lost 0 bases. Here the CDR3 reads CASSIGQGAALNTEAFF. CDR3 DNA (partial): TGTGCCAGTAGTATCGGACAGGGTGCGGCCTTGAACACTGAA. The whole variable domain, remainder taken from reference TRBV19 and TRBJ1-1, is DGGITQSPKYLFRKEGQNVTLSCEQNLNHDAMYWYRQDPGQGLRLIYYSQIVNDFQKGDIAEGYSVSREKKESFPLTVTSAQKNPTAFYLCASSIGQGAALNTEAFFGQGTRLTVV.

In its sample, this clone was seen many times. The read stops 3 residues short of the end of the CDR3; the missing end is completed from the germline J gene. The chain recombines TRBV5-4 with TRBJ2-3; 13 positions agree with TRBD2. V shed 4 bases and J 3 bases; nucleotides not matched to a gene: 2. The CDR3 spans 15 residues. Germline values: CDR1 SGHNT, CDR2 YYREEE (reference sequence). The part of the CDR3 DNA that was read is TGTGCCAGCAGCCGGACTAGCGGGAGAACAGATACG. Protein: CASSRTSGRTDT. The whole CDR3 reads CASSRTSGRTDTQYF.

This clone was detected ten times or more. Sequencing ends 3 residues short of the CDR3 end; the germline J gene provides the rest. This chain uses TRBV18 with TRBJ2-5, with unresolved D. The CDR3 runs to 13 residues. Germline V gene sequence: CDR1 KGHSH, CDR2 LQKENI. Deletions cut 6 bases from V and 1 base from J, with 9 bases between. The DNA read from the CDR3 is TGTGCCAGCTCCCGCGCACTCCAAGAGACC. Its protein product is CASSRALQET. The entire CDR3 protein is CASSRALQETQYF.

This clone has just a few counts. Read sequence stops 3 residues before the CDR3 end, and the germline J gene provides the missing end. The chain links TRBV7-2 to TRBJ1-5; D is perhaps TRBD1 (5 bases). Trimming took off 5 bases at V and 2 bases at J, with 10 bases between the two ends. Germline values: CDR1 SGHTA, CDR2 FQGNSA. The CDR3 covers 14 residues. This CDR3 is CASSRDSGNQPQHF. The CDR3 bases that were read are TGTGCCAGCAGCAGAGACAGTGGCAATCAGCCC. Variable domain in full (rest from reference TRBV7-2 and TRBJ1-5): GAGVSQSPSNKVTEKGKDVELRCDPISGHTALYWYRQSLGQGLEFLIYFQGNSAPDKSGLPSDRFSAERTGGSVSTLTIQRTQQEDSAVYLCASSRDSGNQPQHFGDGTRLSIL.